This entry concerns a single TCR beta chain. Profiling relied on immunoSEQ multiplex PCR, and the TCRdb table lists in-frame clones only, not all of them. The table has roughly 200,000 clones, 86% seen once. The data derive from a study of blood T cell repertoires in COVID-19. In germline, CDR1 is LNHDA, CDR2 SQIVND (reference sequence). J was trimmed by 4 bases and V by 5 bases; bases with no gene match: 10. The CDR3 loop spans 15 amino acids. The chain combines TRBV19 with TRBJ2-5, with 7 nucleotides matching TRBD1. Material for sequencing was PBMCs or T cells enriched from blood (not recorded which). The clonotype comes from a woman between 35 and 50 years old in a cohort exposed to, infected with or recovered from COVID-19 (not recorded which). CDR3 protein: CASSSERGRPETQYF. The DNA of the CDR3 is TGTGCCAGTAGTTCCGAGAGGGGGCGGCCAGAGACCCAGTACTTC.